Listed below are T cell receptor beta chains from one sample, sequenced in a study of regulatory T cells in long-lasting Graves disease. Using its own MiXCR run on the multiplex PCR reads, TCRdb lists one record per CDR3 protein. The sample lists a few hundred thousand distinct CDR3 sequences; about 25% were seen once. The sample here was peripheral blood mononuclear cells (PBMCs), taken when the disease was refractory, from a patient treated with antithyroid drugs. The receptors were gathered from a female donor with Graves disease. Each CDR3 is given with its conserved first and last residue. The order of the fields is V gene, D gene, J gene, clone size, CDR3 protein, CDR3 DNA. The D gene is left open where the match is weak. The size of a clone is reported for some rows only, either as once, few or many, or as a class for expanded clones.

TRBV19	-	TRBJ1-1	-	CASSNRVRDTEAFF	TGTGCCAGTAGTAACAGGGTCCGGGACACTGAAGCTTTCTTT
TRBV14	-	TRBJ2-7	-	CASSLSQRDEQYF	TGTGCCAGCAGCCTAAGCCAAAGGGACGAGCAGTACTTC
TRBV5-1	-	TRBJ2-5	many	CASSLEAGERETQYF	TGCGCCAGCAGCTTGGAGGCGGGTGAGCGAGAGACCCAGTACTTC
TRBV12-3/TRBV12-4	-	TRBJ1-1	few	CASSLRMGGAEAFF	TGTGCCAGCAGTTTAAGGATGGGTGGCGCTGAAGCTTTCTTT
TRBV15	-	TRBJ1-3	many	CATRGTGNTIYF	TGTGCCACCAGGGGGACTGGAAACACCATATATTTT
TRBV28	TRBD1	TRBJ2-2	many	CASQRPQGDAGELFF	TGTGCCAGCCAAAGACCTCAGGGGGACGCCGGGGAGCTGTTTTTT
TRBV28	TRBD2	TRBJ2-1	-	CASSLPLGGLGYEQFF	TGTGCCAGCAGTTTGCCCCTGGGGGGACTAGGGTATGAGCAGTTCTTC
TRBV6-1	-	TRBJ1-4	many	CASTQGGGNEKLFF	TGTGCCAGCACCCAAGGAGGCGGCAATGAAAAACTGTTTTTT
TRBV5-1	-	TRBJ1-1	-	CASSRSAGNTEAFF	TGCGCCAGCAGCAGAAGTGCCGGCAACACTGAAGCTTTCTTT
TRBV11-2	-	TRBJ2-4	few	CASSLVSGTADIQYF	TGTGCCAGCAGCTTAGTCTCCGGGACTGCGGACATTCAGTACTTC
TRBV19	TRBD1	TRBJ1-1	-	CASTPPTGTLNTEAFF	TGTGCCAGCACCCCCCCGACAGGGACACTTAACACTGAAGCTTTCTTT
TRBV2	-	TRBJ2-5	many	CASSEALWKHF	TGTGCCAGCAGTGAAGCGCTATGGAAACACTTC
TRBV4-3	-	TRBJ1-4	-	CASSQEGGATNEKLFF	TGCGCCAGCAGCCAAGAGGGGGGGGCAACTAATGAAAAACTGTTTTTT
TRBV5-1	-	TRBJ1-1	few	CASSLEGGPTEAFF	TGCGCCAGCAGCTTGGAGGGGGGGCCCACTGAAGCTTTCTTT
TRBV2	-	TRBJ2-6	many	CASGLYGANVLTF	TGTGCCAGCGGTCTTTATGGGGCCAACGTCCTGACTTTC
TRBV12-3/TRBV12-4	-	TRBJ1-3	-	CASSLGQRNTIYF	TGTGCCAGCAGTTTGGGGCAGAGAAACACCATATATTTT
TRBV7-9	-	TRBJ2-2	-	CASSLVAATGELFF	TGTGCCAGCAGCTTAGTGGCAGCCACCGGGGAGCTGTTTTTT
TRBV7-2	-	TRBJ2-5	many	CASSRMTPETQYF	TGTGCCAGCAGCCGAATGACCCCAGAGACCCAGTACTTC
TRBV3-1	TRBD1	TRBJ2-7	many	CASSQADRGVYEQYF	TGTGCCAGCAGCCAAGCGGACAGGGGAGTATACGAGCAGTACTTC
TRBV30	-	TRBJ2-5	few	CAWTEGDWQETQYF	TGTGCCTGGACAGAAGGGGACTGGCAAGAGACCCAGTACTTC
TRBV5-6	-	TRBJ2-7	-	CASRIFSVDEQYF	TGTGCCAGCAGGATATTTAGCGTCGACGAGCAGTACTTC
TRBV3-1	-	TRBJ1-2	many	CASSVLGAGNYGYTF	TGTGCCAGCAGCGTCCTGGGAGCAGGCAACTATGGCTACACCTTC
TRBV28	-	TRBJ2-1	-	CASKAYSGGEFF	TGTGCCAGCAAAGCTTATAGCGGTGGAGAGTTCTTC
TRBV20-1	-	TRBJ2-5	-	CSIVSAVQETQYF	TGCAGTATCGTATCAGCGGTGCAAGAGACCCAGTACTTC
TRBV29-1	-	TRBJ1-1	few	CSVVLGRPFF	TGCAGCGTTGTTTTGGGTCGGCCTTTCTTT
TRBV3-1	-	TRBJ2-7	many	CASSQVRGSSNEQYF	TGTGCCAGCAGCCAAGTTCGTGGGAGTAGTAACGAGCAGTACTTC
TRBV27	TRBD1	TRBJ1-6	-	CASRTGHNSPLHF	TGTGCCAGTCGGACAGGCCATAATTCACCCCTCCACTTT
TRBV12-3/TRBV12-4	-	TRBJ1-4	many	CASSNLMATGENEKLFF	TGTGCCAGCAGTAACCTAATGGCGACAGGAGAGAATGAAAAACTGTTTTTT
TRBV28	TRBD1	TRBJ1-1	many	CASSFGTGIYRTEAFF	TGTGCCAGCAGTTTTGGGACAGGGATCTATAGGACTGAAGCTTTCTTT
TRBV15	-	TRBJ2-7	-	CATSTSLAGARSYEQYF	TGTGCCACCAGCACCTCTCTAGCCGGGGCCCGAAGTTACGAGCAGTACTTC
TRBV29-1	-	TRBJ2-5	many	CSVALTDSHLGTQYF	TGCAGCGTTGCCCTTACTGACTCTCATCTTGGGACCCAGTACTTC
TRBV7-9	-	TRBJ2-7	-	CASSLGLVGLTHEQYF	TGTGCCAGCAGCTTAGGTTTGGTAGGGCTCACGCACGAGCAGTACTTC
TRBV10-3	-	TRBJ1-4	-	CAISEGSDEKLFF	TGTGCCATCAGTGAGGGGTCGGATGAAAAACTGTTTTTT
TRBV6-1	-	TRBJ1-1	few	CASRKLSGHQNTEAFF	TGTGCCAGCAGGAAACTCTCGGGACACCAGAACACTGAAGCTTTCTTT
TRBV30	-	TRBJ1-2	many	CAWSTYATENYGYTF	TGTGCCTGGAGTACATATGCGACAGAGAACTATGGCTACACCTTC
TRBV2	-	TRBJ2-3	-	CASSQVDVGTQYF	TGTGCCAGCAGCCAAGTAGACGTAGGGACGCAGTATTTT
TRBV7-9	-	TRBJ1-2	-	CASSQRRDGYTF	TGTGCCAGCAGCCAGCGACGCGATGGCTACACCTTC
TRBV6-1	-	TRBJ2-5	-	CASSSPARGETQYF	TGTGCCAGCAGCTCCCCGGCCAGGGGAGAGACCCAGTACTTC
TRBV30	TRBD2	TRBJ2-7	-	CAWLTKREQWYF	TGTGCCTGGTTGACGAAGCGGGAGCAGTGGTACTTC
TRBV20-1	-	TRBJ1-2	-	CSAPPNYGYTF	TGCAGTGCCCCCCCCAACTATGGCTACACCTTC
TRBV7-9	-	TRBJ2-2	-	CATTRTVNTGELFF	TGTGCCACCACCCGGACGGTGAACACCGGGGAGCTGTTTTTT
TRBV2	-	TRBJ2-6	-	CASSGPFRGTIPDGANVLTF	TGTGCCAGCAGTGGCCCCTTCCGAGGGACCATCCCCGATGGGGCCAACGTCCTGACTTTC
TRBV28	-	TRBJ1-1	many	CASSLPGVGMNTEAFF	TGTGCCAGCAGTTTACCCGGGGTTGGAATGAACACTGAAGCTTTCTTT
TRBV7-8	TRBD2	TRBJ2-5	few	CASSLAGTSGSETQYF	TGTGCCAGCAGCTTGGCCGGGACTAGCGGGAGTGAGACCCAGTACTTC
TRBV6-1	TRBD2	TRBJ2-2	many	CASTSGGLAYLGELFF	TGTGCCAGCACCTCGGGGGGACTAGCCTACCTCGGGGAGCTGTTTTTT
TRBV2	TRBD1	TRBJ2-4	many	CASSPGTRDRVTAANIQYF	TGTGCCAGCAGTCCGGGGACCCGGGACAGGGTTACCGCCGCCAACATTCAGTACTTC
TRBV19	-	TRBJ2-7	many	CASSPLGDGYEQYF	TGTGCCAGTAGCCCCCTCGGGGACGGCTACGAGCAGTACTTC
TRBV7-2	-	TRBJ1-2	-	CASSPRDRTYGHTF	TGTGCCAGCAGCCCCCGGGACCGGACGTATGGCCACACCTTC
TRBV27	-	TRBJ1-5	many	CASSLIGLSNQPQHF	TGTGCCAGCAGTTTGATCGGGCTTAGCAATCAGCCCCAGCATTTT
TRBV29-1	-	TRBJ1-1	few	CSVEPLLRQDTEAFF	TGCAGCGTTGAACCCCTCCTACGACAGGACACTGAAGCTTTCTTT
TRBV3-1	TRBD2	TRBJ2-7	-	CASSPHTAGYEQYF	TGTGCCAGCAGCCCACATACAGCGGGGTACGAGCAGTACTTC
TRBV3-1	-	TRBJ2-2	many	CASSQIRVRTGELFF	TGTGCCAGCAGCCAGATCAGGGTCCGTACCGGGGAGCTGTTTTTT